What follows are 12 T cell receptor beta chains derived from one specimen sequenced in a study of cytomegalovirus exposure and HLA in healthy donors. Primers: 60 Vbeta forward and 13 Jbeta reverse. Using immunoSEQ multiplex PCR, the repertoire was profiled, and TCRdb retains in-frame clones only, with some absent. The repertoire holds 200,000 to 250,000 clones, with approximately 83% as singletons. Sequencing was done on a sample of PBMCs. Receptor source: a boy aged 2 to 9 in good health and CMV-seronegative.

CDR3 in amino acids: CASTMTEYNEQFF. Here the CDR3 DNA reads TGTGCCAGCACCATGACAGAATACAATGAGCAGTTCTTC. The chain is built from TRBV5-6 and TRBJ2-1; TRBD1 might be the D (5 bases). The CDR3 spans 13 residues. Germline V CDR1 and CDR2: SGHDT, YYEEEE. The germline V and J ends were trimmed by 6 bases and 4 bases, with 11 bases remaining between them. Complete variable domain (other parts from reference TRBV5-6 and TRBJ2-1): DAGVTQSPTHLIKTRGQQVTLRCSPKSGHDTVSWYQQALGQGPQFIFQYYEEEERQRGNFPDRFSGHQFPNYSSELNVNALLLGDSALYLCASTMTEYNEQFFGPGTRLTVL.

The J gene is TRBJ2-5, the V gene TRBV6-5; D unclear. The last part of the DNA fits TRBJ2-7 better; the J call may be wrong. This CDR3 is 14 amino acids long. Germline CDR1 MNHEY, CDR2 SVGAGI. CDR3 sequence: CASSYGDRSYEQYF. The CDR3 DNA follows: TGTGCCAGCAGTTACGGAGACCGCTCCTACGAGCAGTACTTC.

The genes are TRBV19 and TRBJ1-2, with 7 bases that match TRBD1. Germline V gene sequence: CDR1 LNHDA, CDR2 SQIVND (reference sequence). CDR3 length equals 11 residues. V dropped 9 bases and J dropped 5; count of bases not matched to a gene: 3. For the CDR3, the DNA is TGTGCCAGCAGACAGGGTTATGGCTACACCTTC. It specifies CASRQGYGYTF.

This clone was seen only a few times. V gene TRBV30 combines with J gene TRBJ1-2; 10 bases align to TRBD1. The ends lost 3 bases at V and 8 bases at J; junction bases unmatched: 6. Germline V gene lookup returns CDR1 GTSNPN and CDR2 SVGIG (reference sequence). CDR3 size: 13 residues. CDR3 sequence (DNA): TGTGCCTGGAGCCGACAGGGGGCAGGAGGCTACACCTTC. As protein: CAWSRQGAGGYTF.

This chain joins TRBV9 and TRBJ2-7; 11 nucleotides match TRBD2. The CDR3 spans 15 residues. Germline-derived CDR1 and CDR2 are SGDLS and YYNGEE. The V segment lost 2 bases and the J segment 3 bases; nucleotides outside the gene matches: 4. CDR3 nucleotides: TGTGCCAGCAGCGTTACTAGCGGGAGTGACTACGAGCAGTACTTC. It codes for CASSVTSGSDYEQYF.

The J gene is TRBJ2-5, the V gene TRBV2; D not resolved. Germline V gene data show CDR1 as SNHLY and CDR2 as FYNNEI. Trimming stripped 6 bases from V and 5 bases from J, with 7 bases between. The CDR3 runs 11 residues. The CDR3 nucleotides read TGTGCCAGCAGCCCGAGGGAGACCCAGTACTTC. Its protein is CASSPRETQYF.

This clone was detected only a few times. The rearrangement links TRBV6-1 to TRBJ1-6; D perhaps matches TRBD1 (6 bases). The CDR3 consists of 14 residues. V was trimmed by 8 bases and J by 9 bases, leaving 17 bases between them. The V gene's germline CDR1 is MNHNS and CDR2 SASEGT. This CDR3 reads CASLEAMGASPLHF. The CDR3 nucleotides read TGTGCCAGCCTGGAAGCTATGGGGGCTTCACCCCTCCACTTT.

The chain employs TRBV27 and TRBJ2-3, with TRBD2 identical over 7 bases. This CDR3 contains 18 residues. Germline CDR1 is MNHEY and CDR2 is SMNVEV (reference sequence). The V segment lost 5 bases and the J segment 2 bases; nucleotides outside the gene matches: 16. The CDR3 DNA sequence: TGTGCCAGCAGTCATCGGGACTACCTTAAACACCCCACAGATACGCAGTATTTT. Its protein product is CASSHRDYLKHPTDTQYF.

The rearrangement uses TRBV27 and TRBJ2-2; 9 bases match TRBD1. After removal of 0 bases from V and 6 bases from J, the junction contained 11 bases not matched to a gene. From germline, CDR1 is MNHEY and CDR2 SMNVEV (reference sequence). There are 18 residues in the CDR3. The CDR3: CASSLSNPGQGGAGELFF. The CDR3, as DNA: TGTGCCAGCAGTTTATCCAACCCGGGACAGGGAGGGGCCGGGGAGCTGTTTTTT.

This clone was seen only a few times. The rearrangement links TRBV7-3 to TRBJ1-2, with TRBD1 identical over 11 bases. The CDR3 totals 16 residues. Germline CDR1 reads SGHTA; CDR2 reads FQGTGA. V was pared by 2 bases and J by 2 bases, with 4 bases of the junction left unmatched. The CDR3 spells CASSLGTGGRNYGYTF. CDR3 bases: TGTGCCAGCAGCTTAGGGACAGGGGGTCGAAACTATGGCTACACCTTC.

On this clone itself: One end of the junction is discordant with germline, which a read error may explain. This rearrangement joins TRBV7-9 to TRBJ1-2; no firm D call. Per germline, CDR1 SEHNR and CDR2 FQNEAQ (reference sequence). The CDR3 contains 10 residues. The CDR3 bases are TGTGCCAGCAGCTCCCTCGATTCGGCCTTC. This encodes CASSSLDSAF.

This clone was found once. The CDR3, as DNA: TGTGCCAGTAGTATCAACAGGTCTAATGAAAAACTGTTTTTT. Amino acids: CASSINRSNEKLFF. The chain combines TRBV19 with TRBJ1-4; possibly TRBD1 for D (5 bases). This CDR3 spans 14 amino acids. Trimming shortened V by 3 bases and J by 3 bases, and 8 bases separated the two germline ends. CDR1 LNHDA and CDR2 SQIVND come from the germline V gene (reference sequence).